The source of this TCR beta chain is a study of radiotherapy plus CTLA-4 blockade in lung cancer. Broader study findings: The best prediction of response reportedly came from early blood T cell clone dynamics, with interferon-beta.

Notes on this clone: Its antigen is unknown.

Generated by immunoSEQ multiplex PCR, the TCRdb table keeps only in-frame clones and is missing some. The table lists about 55,000 clones, about 80% of them singletons, with about 6.1% in the top ten. Germline CDR1 is SGDLS and CDR2 is YYNGEE. The CDR3 is made up of 15 amino acids. The germline V and J ends were trimmed by 3 bases and 0 bases, with 12 bases remaining between them. The rearrangement uses TRBV9 and TRBJ1-1; D is ambiguous. The receptor comes from a human donor with non-small cell lung cancer whose response to radiotherapy plus ipilimumab could not be evaluated. The sample here was peripheral blood, taken from a patient treated with radiotherapy plus ipilimumab. Written as DNA, the CDR3 is TGTGCCAGCAGCGACCCCAGTCAAATGAACACTGAAGCTTTCTTT. Translating it yields CASSDPSQMNTEAFF.